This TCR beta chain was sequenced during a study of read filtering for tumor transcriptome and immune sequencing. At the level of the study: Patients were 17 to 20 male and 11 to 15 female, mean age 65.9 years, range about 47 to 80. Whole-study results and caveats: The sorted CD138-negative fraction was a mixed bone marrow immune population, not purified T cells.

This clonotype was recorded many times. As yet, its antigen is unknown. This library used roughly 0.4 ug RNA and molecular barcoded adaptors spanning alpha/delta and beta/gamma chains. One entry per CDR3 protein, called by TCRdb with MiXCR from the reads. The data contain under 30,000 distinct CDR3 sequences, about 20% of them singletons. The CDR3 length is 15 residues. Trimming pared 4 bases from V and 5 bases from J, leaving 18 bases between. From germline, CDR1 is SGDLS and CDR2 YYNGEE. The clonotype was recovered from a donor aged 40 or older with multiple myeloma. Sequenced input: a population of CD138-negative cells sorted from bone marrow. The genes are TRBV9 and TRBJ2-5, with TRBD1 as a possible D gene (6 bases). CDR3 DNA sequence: TGTGCCAGCAGCCGTATACCAGGGGCGGCGGAGACCCAGTACTTC. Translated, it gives CASSRIPGAAETQYF.